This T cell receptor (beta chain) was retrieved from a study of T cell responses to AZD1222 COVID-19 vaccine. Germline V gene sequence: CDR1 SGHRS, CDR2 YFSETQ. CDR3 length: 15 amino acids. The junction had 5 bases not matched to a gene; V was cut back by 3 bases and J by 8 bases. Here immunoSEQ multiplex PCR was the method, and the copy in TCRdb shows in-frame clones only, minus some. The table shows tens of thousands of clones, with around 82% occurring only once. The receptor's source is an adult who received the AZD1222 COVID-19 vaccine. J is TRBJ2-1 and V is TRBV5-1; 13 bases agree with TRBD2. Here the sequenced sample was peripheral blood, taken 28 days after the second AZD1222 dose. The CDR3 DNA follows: TGCGCCAGCAGCTCCGGACTAGCGGGAGCAGATGAGCAGTTCTTC. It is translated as CASSSGLAGADEQFF. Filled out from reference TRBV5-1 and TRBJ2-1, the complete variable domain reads KAGVTQTPRYLIKTRGQQVTLSCSPISGHRSVSWYQQTPGQGLQFLFEYFSETQRNKGNFPGRFSGRQFSNSRSEMNVSTLELGDSALYLCASSSGLAGADEQFFGPGTRLTVL.